This T cell receptor (beta chain) was sequenced during a study of blood T cell repertoires in COVID-19. About the research overall: Samples came from the United States, Italy and Spain, spanning acute and convalescent COVID-19. PBMCs, B-cell-depleted T cells, or T cells provided the cDNA or gDNA that made up the material.

Germline loops: CDR1 MDHEN, CDR2 SYDVKM. The V gene end was trimmed by 2 bases and the J gene end by 5 bases; junction bases not matched to a gene: 1. The CDR3 extends over 14 amino acids. Those who participated ranged in age from about 18 to 89 years and resided in 20 to 30 US areas. As processed by the authors: For nucleated cells, counts were estimated from reference gene primer amplification. Some clones are missing from TCRdb's copy, which holds only in-frame ones; the method was immunoSEQ multiplex PCR. The V and J calls and clone size are taken from that table; D and trimming were inferred from the DNA. The data hold approximately 230,000 clones, with 70% to 90% observed a single time.

The TCR comes from a woman between 50 and 59 years old with acute COVID-19. Input material: PBMCs or T cells enriched from blood (not recorded which). The J gene is TRBJ1-2, the V gene TRBV28; 11 nucleotides match TRBD1. The CDR3 sequence: CASSLGTGGYGYTF. The CDR3 nucleotides are TGTGCCAGCAGTTTAGGGACAGGGGGTTATGGCTACACCTTC.